A selection of T cell receptor beta chains follows, all from one sample in a study of T cell changes during pregnancy in multiple sclerosis. Generated by immunoSEQ multiplex PCR, the TCRdb table keeps only in-frame clones and is missing some. Of tens of thousands of clones in the sample, almost 95% were seen once. The source was CD8+ T cells from peripheral blood mononuclear cells, collected in the first trimester of pregnancy. Receptors were obtained from a female donor with multiple sclerosis, enrolled in a pregnancy study. CDR3s include the opening cysteine and the closing phenylalanine or tryptophan. A D gene is named only where the DNA matches it firmly. Some rows have no size entry. The others give once, few or many, or a class for an expanded clone.

TRBJ2-7	-	TRBD2	TRBV27	TGTGCCAGCAGTTTAGTTACTAGCGGGACCCACGAGCAGTACTTC	CASSLVTSGTHEQYF
TRBJ2-1	-	TRBD2	TRBV7-6	TGTGCCAGCAGCCCGGGACTAGCGGGATCTAATGTTATCGATGAGCAGTTCTTC	CASSPGLAGSNVIDEQFF
TRBJ2-7	-	TRBD2	TRBV4-3	TGCGCCAGCAGCCCCGCGGCTAGCGGGGGTCTAGACGAGCAGTACTTC	CASSPAASGGLDEQYF
TRBJ2-3	-	TRBD1	TRBV27	TGTGCCAGCAGTGCACCGGACAGGCTTGACACAGATACGCAGTATTTT	CASSAPDRLDTDTQYF
TRBJ2-1	once	TRBD2	TRBV19	TGTGCCAGTAGTATAGGCCCGGGACTAGCGGGCGTCTACAATGAGCAGTTCTTC	CASSIGPGLAGVYNEQFF
TRBJ2-1	-	TRBD2	TRBV7-9	TGTGCCAGCATCCTAACTCTAGCGGGAGGGCAAAATGAGCAGTTCTTC	CASILTLAGGQNEQFF
TRBJ2-3	-	TRBD2	TRBV29-1	TGCAGCGTTGCTTTGCGGGGGTACCCCACAGATACGCAGTATTTT	CSVALRGYPTDTQYF
TRBJ2-1	-	-	TRBV4-1	TGCGCCAGCAGCCAAGATGAGGGGGCGGGAACACAGCAGTTCTTC	CASSQDEGAGTQQFF
TRBJ1-5	few	-	TRBV7-9	TGTGCCAGCAGCGGATGGGACACCTATAGCAATCAGCCCCAGCATTTT	CASSGWDTYSNQPQHF
TRBJ1-2	-	TRBD1	TRBV9	TGTGCCAGCAGCACAAGGGGGCGAGGCTACACCTTC	CASSTRGRGYTF
TRBJ2-3	-	TRBD2	TRBV7-9	TGTGCCAGCAGCACCCCAATAGCGGGAGGACCCACAGATACGCAGTATTTT	CASSTPIAGGPTDTQYF
TRBJ2-1	once	TRBD2	TRBV5-4	TGTGCCAGCAGCGTTGGGACTAGCGGGGGAGATGAGCAGTTCTTC	CASSVGTSGGDEQFF
TRBJ2-1	once	TRBD1	TRBV9	TGTGCCAGCAGCGAAACTCGACAGGGAAATGAGCAGTTCTTC	CASSETRQGNEQFF
TRBJ1-2	-	TRBD1	TRBV15	TGTGCCACCAAACGTCGGGACAGGGGGGACTATGGCTACACCTTC	CATKRRDRGDYGYTF
TRBJ1-2	-	-	TRBV28	TGTGCCAGCAGTTTACCGGGGGGCCGGAACGGCTACACCTTC	CASSLPGGRNGYTF
TRBJ2-4	-	-	TRBV4-1	TGCGCCAGCAGCCAACAACATTTAGCCAAAAACATTCAGTACTTC	CASSQQHLAKNIQYF
TRBJ2-2	-	-	TRBV28	TGTGCCAGCAGTTCGACAGACACCCCAGGGGAGCTGTTTTTT	CASSSTDTPGELFF
TRBJ2-1	once	-	TRBV7-6	TGTGCCAGCAGCGACTCCCATGAGCAGTTCTTC	CASSDSHEQFF
TRBJ2-5	-	TRBD1	TRBV7-9	TGTGCCAGCAGCTCCGGAAACCGGGACAGGGGCCAAGAGACCCAGTACTTC	CASSSGNRDRGQETQYF
TRBJ1-1	once	TRBD1	TRBV2	TGTGCCAGCAGTGAGGGGACAGGGCTTGAAGCTTTCTTT	CASSEGTGLEAFF
TRBJ2-1	-	TRBD2	TRBV19	TGTGCCACCCATAGCGGGGGCCACAGGGAGCAGTTCTTC	CATHSGGHREQFF
TRBJ1-1	-	-	TRBV12-5	TGTGCTAGTGGTCAGGGGAACACTGAAGCTTTCTTT	CASGQGNTEAFF
TRBJ2-1	-	-	TRBV11-2	TGTGCCAGCAGCTTACAGATCTACAATGAGCAGTTCTTC	CASSLQIYNEQFF
TRBJ1-1	-	-	TRBV2	TGTGCCAGCAGTTTCGACGGGAACCCGAACACTGAAGCTTTCTTT	CASSFDGNPNTEAFF
TRBJ1-2	-	-	TRBV7-9	TGTGCCAGCAGCCGGGGGAGGGACTATGGCTACACCTTC	CASSRGRDYGYTF
TRBJ1-5	-	-	TRBV27	TGTGCCAGCAGCACCAACGCCGGGAATAGCAATCAGCCCCAGCATTTT	CASSTNAGNSNQPQHF
TRBJ2-2	-	-	TRBV30	TGTGCCTGGAGCGCCGGGACAAGTCCCGGGGAGCTGTTTTTT	CAWSAGTSPGELFF
TRBJ2-2	-	TRBD2	TRBV2	TGTGCCAGCAGTGTACTAGCGGGAGCCCCCGGGGAGCTGTTTTTT	CASSVLAGAPGELFF
TRBJ1-3	-	-	TRBV6-8	TGTGCCCACCGGGGAAACACCATATATTTT	CAHRGNTIYF
TRBJ1-1	-	-	TRBV2	TGTGCCAGCAGTGAAGGACAGGTTGAAGCTTTCTTT	CASSEGQVEAFF
TRBJ1-2	-	TRBD1	TRBV11-2	TGTGCCAGCAGCTTGCTGGGACAGGGGAATTACGGCTACACCTTC	CASSLLGQGNYGYTF
TRBJ2-1	once	TRBD1	TRBV2	TGTGCCACCCCGACAGGGATGCCCTCCACAACCTCAAATGAGCAGTTCTTC	CATPTGMPSTTSNEQFF
TRBJ1-6	-	-	TRBV12-1	TGTGCCAGCACCTCTCCGGCGGGGAGGCCCTATAATTCACCCCTCCACTTT	CASTSPAGRPYNSPLHF
TRBJ1-1	-	-	TRBV7-9	TGTGCCAGCAGCCGCACCGGACGGGCCGCGACAGGTAACACTGAAGCTTTCTTT	CASSRTGRAATGNTEAFF
TRBJ1-1	-	TRBD1	TRBV4-1	TGCGCCAGCAGCCACCCAGGGGGGAACACTGAAGCTTTCTTT	CASSHPGGNTEAFF
TRBJ1-5	-	-	TRBV7-2	TGTGCCAGCAGCTCCCCTCGGGTTAGCAATCAGCCCCAGCATTTT	CASSSPRVSNQPQHF
TRBJ2-1	-	TRBD2	TRBV18	TGTGCCAGCTCGCTTACTAGCGGGGTCGTATTCAATGAGCAGTTCTTC	CASSLTSGVVFNEQFF
TRBJ2-3	-	-	TRBV14	TGTGCCAGCAGCCAAATCGAGGACACCCCCCTTCAAGATACGCAGTATTTT	CASSQIEDTPLQDTQYF
TRBJ2-5	-	TRBD2	TRBV2	TGTGCCAGCAGTACCCGACTAGCGGAGGGGGGAGAGACCCAGTACTTC	CASSTRLAEGGETQYF
TRBJ2-3	-	TRBD1	TRBV4-1	TGCGCCAGCAGCCAATTTCCGGGACAGGGGACAGATACGCAGTATTTT	CASSQFPGQGTDTQYF
TRBJ1-5	-	TRBD1	TRBV2	TGTGCCAGCAGGGAGGACAGGGGGCGAGGTCAGCCCCAGCATTTT	CASREDRGRGQPQHF
TRBJ2-7	-	-	TRBV7-6	TGTGCCAGCAGCTTAGATGGGACTGGAGCCTACGAGCAGTACTTC	CASSLDGTGAYEQYF
TRBJ1-2	few	TRBD1	TRBV7-6	TGTGCCAGCAGCCCCCGGACAGGCGTAAACTATGGCTACACCTTC	CASSPRTGVNYGYTF
TRBJ2-7	-	-	TRBV7-2	TGTGCCAGCAGCCGTCCCATAGGCGGGGCGAGCAACGAGCAGTACTTC	CASSRPIGGASNEQYF
TRBJ1-2	-	TRBD1	TRBV28	TGTGCCGGTTTCTCGGACAGGGGGCGGTGGAAAGGCTACACCTTC	CAGFSDRGRWKGYTF
TRBJ2-2	-	-	TRBV29-1	TGCAGCGGGGTCGTCGACACTCCGAACACCGGGGAGCTGTTTTTT	CSGVVDTPNTGELFF
TRBJ1-1	-	TRBD1	TRBV2	TGTGCCAGCAGTCCGTGGACAGGTCGGAGGGATGAAGCTTTCTTT	CASSPWTGRRDEAFF
TRBJ2-3	-	TRBD2	TRBV9	TGTGCCAGCAGCGGCCAACGACTAGCGGGCGACACAGATACGCAGTATTTT	CASSGQRLAGDTDTQYF
TRBJ2-2	-	-	TRBV9	TGTGCCAGCAGCGTTAGGCAGGCAGACACCGGGGAGCTGTTTTTT	CASSVRQADTGELFF
TRBJ1-2	-	TRBD1	TRBV4-1	TGCGCCAGCAGCCAAGTCGTCGGACAGGGAAACTATGGCTACACCTTC	CASSQVVGQGNYGYTF
TRBJ1-1	-	-	TRBV6-5	TGTGCCAGCAGTTACTCAATCGAGGGGAACACTGAAGCTTTCTTT	CASSYSIEGNTEAFF
TRBJ2-1	-	TRBD2	TRBV19	TGTGCCAGTAGCCCTAGCGGGGGCTCCTACAATGAGCAGTTCTTC	CASSPSGGSYNEQFF
TRBJ2-1	once	-	TRBV19	TGTGCCAGTAGTATAGGCGCGGGGAGTGAGCAGTTCTTC	CASSIGAGSEQFF
TRBJ2-1	-	TRBD1	TRBV14	TGTGCCAGCAGCCAAATATCCGGGACAGACTCCTACAATGAGCAGTTCTTC	CASSQISGTDSYNEQFF
TRBJ2-7	-	TRBD1	TRBV6-1	TGTGCCAGCAGTTCCCGGACAGGGGGGTACGAGCAGTACTTC	CASSSRTGGYEQYF
TRBJ1-2	-	-	TRBV10-3	TGTGCCATCAGTGCCCAGGACATGCTCTATGGCTACACCTTC	CAISAQDMLYGYTF
TRBJ1-1	-	-	TRBV5-1	TGCGCCAGCAGGGCCCAGGGGTCTGAAGCTTTCTTT	CASRAQGSEAFF
TRBJ2-1	-	TRBD1	TRBV7-6	TGTGCCAGCAGCTTGACAGGGGACTCCTACAATGAGCAGTTCTTC	CASSLTGDSYNEQFF
TRBJ1-5	-	-	TRBV27	TGTGCCAGCAGCCCAGGGGTTCAGGGACAGCCCCAGCATTTT	CASSPGVQGQPQHF